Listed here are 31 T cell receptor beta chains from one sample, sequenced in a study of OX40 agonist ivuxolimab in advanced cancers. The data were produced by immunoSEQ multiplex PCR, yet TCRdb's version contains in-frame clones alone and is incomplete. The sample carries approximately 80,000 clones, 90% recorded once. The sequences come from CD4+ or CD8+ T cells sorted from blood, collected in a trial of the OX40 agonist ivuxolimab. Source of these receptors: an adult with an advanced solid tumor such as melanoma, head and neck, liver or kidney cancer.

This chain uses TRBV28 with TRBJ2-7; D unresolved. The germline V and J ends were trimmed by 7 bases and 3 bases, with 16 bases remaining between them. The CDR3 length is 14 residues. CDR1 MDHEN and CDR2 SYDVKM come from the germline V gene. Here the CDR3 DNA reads TGTGCCAGCACCCGGGCCGATAGCTTCTACGAGCAGTACGTC. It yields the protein CASTRADSFYEQYV.

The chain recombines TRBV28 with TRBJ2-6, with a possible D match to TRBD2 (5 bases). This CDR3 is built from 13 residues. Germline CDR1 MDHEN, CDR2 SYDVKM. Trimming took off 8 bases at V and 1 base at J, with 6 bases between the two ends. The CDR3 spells CASSGSGANVLTF. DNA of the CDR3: TGTGCCAGCTCGGGATCTGGGGCCAACGTCCTGACTTTC.

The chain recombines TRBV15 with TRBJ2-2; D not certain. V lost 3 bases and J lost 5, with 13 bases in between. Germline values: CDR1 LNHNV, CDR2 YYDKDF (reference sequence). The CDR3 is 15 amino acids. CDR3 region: CATSRSQVRTGELFF. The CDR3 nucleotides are TGTGCCACCAGCAGGAGCCAGGTCCGGACCGGGGAGCTGTTTTTT.

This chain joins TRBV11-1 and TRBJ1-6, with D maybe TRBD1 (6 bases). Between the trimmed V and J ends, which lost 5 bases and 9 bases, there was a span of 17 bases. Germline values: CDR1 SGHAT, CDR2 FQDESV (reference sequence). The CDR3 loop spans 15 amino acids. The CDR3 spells CASSATGTSGSPLHF. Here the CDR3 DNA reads TGTGCCAGCAGCGCCACCGGGACAAGCGGTTCACCCCTCCACTTT.

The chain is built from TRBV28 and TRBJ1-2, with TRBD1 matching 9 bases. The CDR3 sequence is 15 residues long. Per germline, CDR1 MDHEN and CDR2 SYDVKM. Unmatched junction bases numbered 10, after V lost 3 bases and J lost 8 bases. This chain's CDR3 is CASSFNSGQGFGYTF. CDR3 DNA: TGTGCCAGCAGTTTTAATTCGGGACAGGGTTTCGGCTACACCTTC.

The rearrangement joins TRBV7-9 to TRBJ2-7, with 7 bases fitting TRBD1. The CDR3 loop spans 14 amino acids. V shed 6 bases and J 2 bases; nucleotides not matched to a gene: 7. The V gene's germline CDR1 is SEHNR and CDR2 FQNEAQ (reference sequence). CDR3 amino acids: CASSFDRAPYEQYF. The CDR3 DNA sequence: TGTGCCAGCAGTTTCGACAGGGCACCCTACGAGCAGTACTTC.

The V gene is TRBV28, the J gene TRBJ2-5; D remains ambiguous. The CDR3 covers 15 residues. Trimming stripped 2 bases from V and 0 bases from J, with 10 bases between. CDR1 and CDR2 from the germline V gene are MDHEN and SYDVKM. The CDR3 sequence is CASSLLRSYQETQYF. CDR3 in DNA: TGTGCCAGCAGTTTACTCCGCTCGTACCAAGAGACCCAGTACTTC.

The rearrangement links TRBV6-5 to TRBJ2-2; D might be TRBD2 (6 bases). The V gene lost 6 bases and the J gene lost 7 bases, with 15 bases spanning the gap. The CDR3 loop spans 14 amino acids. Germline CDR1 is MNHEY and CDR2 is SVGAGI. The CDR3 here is CASRNPVGGGELFF. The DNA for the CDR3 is TGTGCCAGCAGGAACCCTGTGGGGGGCGGGGAGCTGTTTTTT.

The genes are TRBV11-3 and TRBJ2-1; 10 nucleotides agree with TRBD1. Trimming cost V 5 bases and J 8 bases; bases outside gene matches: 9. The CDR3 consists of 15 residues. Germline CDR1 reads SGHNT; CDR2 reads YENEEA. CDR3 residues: CASSVGQGVLYEQFF. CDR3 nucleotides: TGTGCCAGCAGCGTAGGACAGGGGGTCCTCTATGAGCAGTTCTTC.

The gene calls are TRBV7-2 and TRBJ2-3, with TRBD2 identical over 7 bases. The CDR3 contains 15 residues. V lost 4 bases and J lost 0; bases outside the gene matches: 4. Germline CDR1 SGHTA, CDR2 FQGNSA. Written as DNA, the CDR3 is TGTGCCAGCAGCTCCATGGGGGGGAGCACAGATACGCAGTATTTT. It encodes CASSSMGGSTDTQYF.

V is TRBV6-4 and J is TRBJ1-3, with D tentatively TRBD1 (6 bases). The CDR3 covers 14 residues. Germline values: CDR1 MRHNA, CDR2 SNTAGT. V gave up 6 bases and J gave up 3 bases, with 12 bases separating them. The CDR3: CASSPGTIGNTIYF. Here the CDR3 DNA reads TGTGCCAGCAGCCCCGGGACAATTGGAAACACCATATATTTT.

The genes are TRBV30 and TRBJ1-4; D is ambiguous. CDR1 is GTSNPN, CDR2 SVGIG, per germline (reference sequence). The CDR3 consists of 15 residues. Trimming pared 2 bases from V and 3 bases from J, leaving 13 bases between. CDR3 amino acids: CAWSLREGANEKLFF. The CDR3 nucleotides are TGTGCCTGGAGTTTACGGGAGGGAGCTAATGAAAAACTGTTTTTT. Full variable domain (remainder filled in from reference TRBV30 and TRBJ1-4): SQTIHQWPATLVQPVGSPLSLECTVEGTSNPNLYWYRQAAGRGLQLLFYSVGIGQISSEVPQNLSASRPQDRQFILSSKKLLLSDSGFYLCAWSLREGANEKLFFGSGTQLSVL.

CDR3 sequence: CASSHRTPSNQPQHF. The DNA of the CDR3 is TGTGCCAGCAGTCACCGGACCCCTAGCAATCAGCCCCAGCATTTT. The V call is TRBV6-5, the J call TRBJ1-5; D remains ambiguous. V lost 5 bases, J lost 0 bases, and 11 bases lay in between. CDR1 and CDR2 from the germline V gene are MNHEY and SVGAGI. CDR3 length: 15 amino acids.

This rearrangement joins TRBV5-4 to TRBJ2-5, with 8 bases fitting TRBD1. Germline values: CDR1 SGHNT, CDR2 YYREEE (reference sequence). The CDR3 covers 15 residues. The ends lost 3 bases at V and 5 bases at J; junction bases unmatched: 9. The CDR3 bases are TGTGCCAGCAGCTCCCGGACAGGGTCGGGGGAGACCCAGTACTTC. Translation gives CASSSRTGSGETQYF. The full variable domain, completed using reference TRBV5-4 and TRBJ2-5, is ETGVTQSPTHLIKTRGQQVTLRCSSQSGHNTVSWYQQALGQGPQFIFQYYREEENGRGNFPPRFSGLQFPNYSSELNVNALELDDSALYLCASSSRTGSGETQYFGPGTRLLVL.

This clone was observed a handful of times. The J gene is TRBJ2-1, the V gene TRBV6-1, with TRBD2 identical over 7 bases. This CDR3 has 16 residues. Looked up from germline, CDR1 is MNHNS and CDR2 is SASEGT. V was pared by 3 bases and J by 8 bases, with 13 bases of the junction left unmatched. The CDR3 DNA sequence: TGTGCCAGCAGTGAGATGGGGGGGATCCCATTTTATGAGCAGTTCTTC. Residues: CASSEMGGIPFYEQFF.

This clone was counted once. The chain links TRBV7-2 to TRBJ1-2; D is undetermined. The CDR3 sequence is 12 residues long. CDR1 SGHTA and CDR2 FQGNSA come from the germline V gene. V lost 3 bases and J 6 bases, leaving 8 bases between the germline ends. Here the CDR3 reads CASSFSEDGYTF. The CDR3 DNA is TGTGCCAGCAGCTTTTCGGAGGATGGCTACACCTTC.

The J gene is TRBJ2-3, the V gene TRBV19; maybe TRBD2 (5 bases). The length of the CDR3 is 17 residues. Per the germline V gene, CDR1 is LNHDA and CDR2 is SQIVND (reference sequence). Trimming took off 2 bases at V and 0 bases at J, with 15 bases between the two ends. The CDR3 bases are TGTGCCAGTAGTATAAAGGCGGGTTTCGCCAGCACAGATACGCAGTATTTT. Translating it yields CASSIKAGFASTDTQYF.

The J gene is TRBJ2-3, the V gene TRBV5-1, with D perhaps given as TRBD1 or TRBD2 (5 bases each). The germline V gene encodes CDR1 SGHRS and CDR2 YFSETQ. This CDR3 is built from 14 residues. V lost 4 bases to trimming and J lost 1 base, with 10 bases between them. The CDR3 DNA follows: TGCGCCAGCAGCCAGGGACCCCGCACAGATACGCAGTATTTT. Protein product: CASSQGPRTDTQYF.

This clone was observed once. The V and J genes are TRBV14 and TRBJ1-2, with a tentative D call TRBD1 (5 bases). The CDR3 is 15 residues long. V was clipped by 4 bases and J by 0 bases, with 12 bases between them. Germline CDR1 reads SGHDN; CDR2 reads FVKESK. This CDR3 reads CASSLRPGPNYGYTF. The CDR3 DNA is TGTGCCAGCAGCCTTAGACCGGGGCCTAACTATGGCTACACCTTC.

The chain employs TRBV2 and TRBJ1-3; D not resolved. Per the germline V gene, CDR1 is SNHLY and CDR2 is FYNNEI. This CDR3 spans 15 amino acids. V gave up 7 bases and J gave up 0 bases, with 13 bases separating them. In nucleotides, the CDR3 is TGTGCCAGCACCGACCTCCGGAGCTCTGGAAACACCATATATTTT. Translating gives CASTDLRSSGNTIYF.

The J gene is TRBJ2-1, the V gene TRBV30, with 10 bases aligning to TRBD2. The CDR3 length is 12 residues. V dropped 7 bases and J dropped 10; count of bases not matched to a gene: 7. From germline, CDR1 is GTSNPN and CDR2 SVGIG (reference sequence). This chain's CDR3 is CAYSGGAGEQFF. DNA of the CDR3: TGTGCCTACAGCGGGGGGGCCGGAGAGCAGTTCTTC.

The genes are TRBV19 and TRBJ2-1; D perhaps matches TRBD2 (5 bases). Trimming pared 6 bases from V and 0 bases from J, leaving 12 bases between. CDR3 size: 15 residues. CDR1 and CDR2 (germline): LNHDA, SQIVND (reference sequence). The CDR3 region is CASRTPGSSYNEQFF. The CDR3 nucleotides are TGTGCCAGTAGGACTCCGGGAAGCTCCTACAATGAGCAGTTCTTC.

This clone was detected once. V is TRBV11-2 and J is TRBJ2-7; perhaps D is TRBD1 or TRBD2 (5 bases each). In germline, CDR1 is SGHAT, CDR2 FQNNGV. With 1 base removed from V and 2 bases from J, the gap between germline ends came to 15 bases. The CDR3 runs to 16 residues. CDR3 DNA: TGTGCCAGCAGCTTAGGTTTGAACGTGGGGGCCTACGAGCAGTACGTC. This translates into CASSLGLNVGAYEQYV.

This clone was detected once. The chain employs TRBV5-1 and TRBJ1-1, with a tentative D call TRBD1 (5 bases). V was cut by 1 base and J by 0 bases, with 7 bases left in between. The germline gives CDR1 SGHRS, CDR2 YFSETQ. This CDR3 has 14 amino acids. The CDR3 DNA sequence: TGCGCCAGCAGCTTGAGAGGGGTGAACACTGAAGCTTTCTTT. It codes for CASSLRGVNTEAFF.

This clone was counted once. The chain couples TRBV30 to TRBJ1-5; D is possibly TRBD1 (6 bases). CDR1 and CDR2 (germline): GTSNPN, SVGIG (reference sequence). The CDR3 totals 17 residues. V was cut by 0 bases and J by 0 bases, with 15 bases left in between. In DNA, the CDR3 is TGTGCCTGGAGTGTAGGCGCAGGGACAACTAGCAATCAGCCCCAGCATTTT. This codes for CAWSVGAGTTSNQPQHF.

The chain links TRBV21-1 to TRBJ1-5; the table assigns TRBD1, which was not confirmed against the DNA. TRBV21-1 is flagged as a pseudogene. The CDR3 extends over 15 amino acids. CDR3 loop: CASNLGTGSNQPQHF. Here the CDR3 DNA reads TGTGCCAGCAACTTAGGGACAGGAAGCAATCAGCCCCAGCATTTT.

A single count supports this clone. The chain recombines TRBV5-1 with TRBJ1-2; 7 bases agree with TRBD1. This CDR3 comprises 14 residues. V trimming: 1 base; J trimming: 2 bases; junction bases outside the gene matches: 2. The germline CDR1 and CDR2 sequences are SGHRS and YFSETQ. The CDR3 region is CASSLTGQNYGYTF. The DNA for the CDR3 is TGCGCCAGCAGCTTGACGGGACAGAACTATGGCTACACCTTC.

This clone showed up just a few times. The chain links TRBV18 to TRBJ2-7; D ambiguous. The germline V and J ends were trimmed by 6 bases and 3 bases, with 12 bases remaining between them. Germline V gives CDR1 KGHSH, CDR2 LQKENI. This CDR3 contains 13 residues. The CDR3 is CASSQGFDYEQYF. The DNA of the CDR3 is TGTGCCAGCTCCCAAGGATTCGACTACGAGCAGTACTTC.

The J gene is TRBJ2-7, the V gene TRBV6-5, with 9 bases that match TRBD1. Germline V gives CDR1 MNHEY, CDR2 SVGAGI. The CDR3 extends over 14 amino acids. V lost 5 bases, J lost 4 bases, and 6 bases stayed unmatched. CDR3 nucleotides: TGTGCCAGCAGTCAGACAGGGGGACCATACGAGCAGTACTTC. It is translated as CASSQTGGPYEQYF.

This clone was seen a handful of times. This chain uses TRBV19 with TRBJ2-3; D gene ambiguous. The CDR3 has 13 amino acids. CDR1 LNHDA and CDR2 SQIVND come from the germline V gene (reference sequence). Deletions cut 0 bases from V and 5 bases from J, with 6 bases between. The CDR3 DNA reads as TGTGCCAGTAGTATAGAGGGTCGAGATACGCAGTATTTT. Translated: CASSIEGRDTQYF.

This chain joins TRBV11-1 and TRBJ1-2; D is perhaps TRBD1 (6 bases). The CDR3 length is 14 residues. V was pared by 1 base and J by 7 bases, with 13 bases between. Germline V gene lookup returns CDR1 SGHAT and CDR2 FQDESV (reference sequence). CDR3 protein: CASSLEQGSGGYTF. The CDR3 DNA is TGTGCCAGCAGCTTAGAGCAGGGGAGCGGTGGCTACACCTTC.